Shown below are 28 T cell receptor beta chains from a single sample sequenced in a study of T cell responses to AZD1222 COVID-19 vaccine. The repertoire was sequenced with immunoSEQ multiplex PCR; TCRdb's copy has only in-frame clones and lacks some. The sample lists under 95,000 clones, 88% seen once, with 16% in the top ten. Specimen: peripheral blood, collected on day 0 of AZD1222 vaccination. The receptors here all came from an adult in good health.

The CDR3 DNA reads TGCGCCAGCAGCTTGAGTGGCGGGGAGCCCAATGAGCAGTTCTTC. Translating it yields CASSLSGGEPNEQFF. The rearrangement joins TRBV5-1 to TRBJ2-1, with D tentatively TRBD2 (6 bases). The germline V gene encodes CDR1 SGHRS and CDR2 YFSETQ. The V end was cut by 1 base, the J end by 6 bases, with 14 bases between. The CDR3 covers 15 residues.

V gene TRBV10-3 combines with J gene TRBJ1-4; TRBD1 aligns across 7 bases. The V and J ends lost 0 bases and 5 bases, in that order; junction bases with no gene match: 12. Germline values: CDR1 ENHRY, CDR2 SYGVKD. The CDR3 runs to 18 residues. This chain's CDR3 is CAISESRPSSGQNEKLFF. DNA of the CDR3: TGTGCCATCAGTGAGTCGAGACCTTCTTCGGGACAGAATGAAAAACTGTTTTTT.

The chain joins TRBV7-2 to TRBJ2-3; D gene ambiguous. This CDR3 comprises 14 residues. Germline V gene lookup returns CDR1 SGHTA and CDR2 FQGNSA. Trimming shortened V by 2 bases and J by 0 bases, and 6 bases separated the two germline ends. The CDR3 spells CASSLRYSTDTQYF. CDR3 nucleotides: TGTGCCAGCAGCTTACGCTACAGCACAGATACGCAGTATTTT.

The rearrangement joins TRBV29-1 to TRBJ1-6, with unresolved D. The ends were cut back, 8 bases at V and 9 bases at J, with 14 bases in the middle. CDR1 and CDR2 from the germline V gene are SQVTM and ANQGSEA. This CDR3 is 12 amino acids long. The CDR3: CSLLLSFSPLHF. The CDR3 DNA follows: TGCAGCTTACTACTCTCCTTTTCACCCCTCCACTTT.

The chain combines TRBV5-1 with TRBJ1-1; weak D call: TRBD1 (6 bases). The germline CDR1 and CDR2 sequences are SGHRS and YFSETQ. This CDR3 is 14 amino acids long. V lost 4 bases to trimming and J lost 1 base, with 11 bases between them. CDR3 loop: CASSRDTQNTEAFF. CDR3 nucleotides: TGCGCCAGCAGCAGGGACACACAGAACACTGAAGCTTTCTTT.

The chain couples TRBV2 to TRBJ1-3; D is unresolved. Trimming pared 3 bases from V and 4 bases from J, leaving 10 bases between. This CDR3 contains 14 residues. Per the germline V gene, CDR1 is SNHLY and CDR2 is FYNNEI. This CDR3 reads CASSDSTGGNTIYF. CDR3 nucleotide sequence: TGTGCCAGCAGTGATAGCACGGGCGGAAACACCATATATTTT.

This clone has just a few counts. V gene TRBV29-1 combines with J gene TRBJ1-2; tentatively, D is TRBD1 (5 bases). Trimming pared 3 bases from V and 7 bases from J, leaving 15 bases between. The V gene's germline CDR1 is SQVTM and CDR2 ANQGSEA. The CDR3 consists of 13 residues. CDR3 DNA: TGCAGCGTTGATATATCGGGGGGAGTTGGCTACACCTTC. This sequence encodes CSVDISGGVGYTF.

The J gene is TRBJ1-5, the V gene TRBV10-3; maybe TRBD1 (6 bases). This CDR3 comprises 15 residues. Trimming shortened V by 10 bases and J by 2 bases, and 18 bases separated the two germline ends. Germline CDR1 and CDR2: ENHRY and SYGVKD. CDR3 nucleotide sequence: TGTGCCACCGGCCGGGACATTGGGGGCAATCAGCCCCAGCATTTT. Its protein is CATGRDIGGNQPQHF.

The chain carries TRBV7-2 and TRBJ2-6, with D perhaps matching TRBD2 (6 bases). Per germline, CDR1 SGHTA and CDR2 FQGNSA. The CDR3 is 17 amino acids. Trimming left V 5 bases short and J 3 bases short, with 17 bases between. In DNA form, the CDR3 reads TGTGCCAGCAGCCCCCCGGCCGGAGGGTTTGGGGCCAACGTCCTGACTTTC. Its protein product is CASSPPAGGFGANVLTF.

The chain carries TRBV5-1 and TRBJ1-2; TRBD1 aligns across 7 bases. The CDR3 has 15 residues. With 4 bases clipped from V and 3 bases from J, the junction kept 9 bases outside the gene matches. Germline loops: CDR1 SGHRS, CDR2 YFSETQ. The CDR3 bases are TGCGCCAGCAGCCTTCCAGACAGGGTGGACTATGGCTACACCTTC. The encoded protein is CASSLPDRVDYGYTF.

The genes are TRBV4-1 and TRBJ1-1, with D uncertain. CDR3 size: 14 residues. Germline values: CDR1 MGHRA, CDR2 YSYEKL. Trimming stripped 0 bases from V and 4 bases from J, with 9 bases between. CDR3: CASSQDGRATEAFF. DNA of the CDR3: TGCGCCAGCAGCCAAGATGGGAGGGCCACTGAAGCTTTCTTT.

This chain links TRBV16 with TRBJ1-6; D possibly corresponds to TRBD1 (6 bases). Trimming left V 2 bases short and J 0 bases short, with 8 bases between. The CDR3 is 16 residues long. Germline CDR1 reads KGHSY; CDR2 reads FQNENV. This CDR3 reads CASSQDRRSYNSPLHF. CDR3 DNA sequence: TGTGCCAGCAGCCAAGACAGGCGCTCCTATAATTCACCCCTCCACTTT. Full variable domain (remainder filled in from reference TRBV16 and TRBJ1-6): GEEVAQTPKHLVRGEGQKAKLYCAPIKGHSYVFWYQQVLKNEFKFLISFQNENVFDETGMPKERFSAKCLPNSPCSLEIQATKLEDSAVYFCASSQDRRSYNSPLHFGNGTRLTVT.

In nucleotides, the CDR3 is TGTGCCAGTAGGTCGGGCCCTAACTCTGGAAACACCATATATTTT. Translation gives CASRSGPNSGNTIYF. The chain has TRBV19 and TRBJ1-3; D unresolved. Germline lookup yields CDR1 LNHDA and CDR2 SQIVND (reference sequence). The length of the CDR3 is 15 residues. V was trimmed by 6 bases and J by 0 bases, leaving 12 bases between them. Looking up the rest from reference TRBV19 and TRBJ1-3 gives the full variable domain: DGGITQSPKYLFRKEGQNVTLSCEQNLNHDAMYWYRQDPGQGLRLIYYSQIVNDFQKGDIAEGYSVSREKKESFPLTVTSAQKNPTAFYLCASRSGPNSGNTIYFGEGSWLTVV.

CDR3 protein: CASTGVPRGEQYF. DNA for the CDR3: TGTGCCTCTACAGGGGTCCCCAGGGGAGAGCAGTACTTC. The chain combines TRBV28 with TRBJ2-7, with 7 nucleotides matching TRBD1. The germline CDR1 and CDR2 sequences are MDHEN and SYDVKM. V lost 11 bases, J lost 7 bases, and 14 bases stayed unmatched. The CDR3 consists of 13 residues. Full variable domain (outside the CDR3, taken from reference TRBV28 and TRBJ2-7): DVKVTQSSRYLVKRTGEKVFLECVQDMDHENMFWYRQDPGLGLRLIYFSYDVKMKEKGDIPEGYSVSREKKERFSLILESASTNQTSMYLCASTGVPRGEQYFGPGTRLTVT.

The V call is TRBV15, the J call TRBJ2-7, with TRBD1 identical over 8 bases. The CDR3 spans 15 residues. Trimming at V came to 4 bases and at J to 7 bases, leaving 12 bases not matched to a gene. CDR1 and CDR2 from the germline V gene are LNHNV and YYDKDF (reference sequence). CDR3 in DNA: TGTGCCACCAGCATATTGACAGGGAACAGGGGGGAGCAGTACTTC. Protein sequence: CATSILTGNRGEQYF. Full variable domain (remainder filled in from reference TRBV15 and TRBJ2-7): DAMVIQNPRYQVTQFGKPVTLSCSQTLNHNVMYWYQQKSSQAPKLLFHYYDKDFNNEADTPDNFQSRRPNTSFCFLDIRSPGLGDTAMYLCATSILTGNRGEQYFGPGTRLTVT.

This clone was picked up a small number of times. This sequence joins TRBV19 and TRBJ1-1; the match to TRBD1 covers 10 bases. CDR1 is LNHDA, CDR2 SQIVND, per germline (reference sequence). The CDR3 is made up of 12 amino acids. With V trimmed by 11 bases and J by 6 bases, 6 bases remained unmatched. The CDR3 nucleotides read TGTGCCTCGGGGGACAGGGGCGCTGAAGCTTTCTTT. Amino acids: CASGDRGAEAFF.

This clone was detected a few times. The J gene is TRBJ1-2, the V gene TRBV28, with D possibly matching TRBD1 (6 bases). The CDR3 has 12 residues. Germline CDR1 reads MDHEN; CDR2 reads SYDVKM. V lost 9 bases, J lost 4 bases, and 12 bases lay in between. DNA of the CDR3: TGTGCCAGTAGGGGGGGTTTCTATGGCTACACCTTC. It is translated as CASRGGFYGYTF.

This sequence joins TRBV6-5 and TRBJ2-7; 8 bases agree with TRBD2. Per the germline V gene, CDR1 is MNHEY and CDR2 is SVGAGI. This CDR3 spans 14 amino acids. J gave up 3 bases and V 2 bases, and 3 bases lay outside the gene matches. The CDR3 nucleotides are TGTGCCAGCAGTTACGGCGGGAGGTTCTACGAGCAGTACTTC. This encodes CASSYGGRFYEQYF.

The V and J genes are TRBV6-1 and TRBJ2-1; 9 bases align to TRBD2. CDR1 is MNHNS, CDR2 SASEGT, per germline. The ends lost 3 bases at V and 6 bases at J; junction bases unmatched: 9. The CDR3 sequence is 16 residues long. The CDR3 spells CASSESLAGDPNEQFF. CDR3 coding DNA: TGTGCCAGCAGTGAGAGCTTAGCGGGAGATCCCAATGAGCAGTTCTTC.

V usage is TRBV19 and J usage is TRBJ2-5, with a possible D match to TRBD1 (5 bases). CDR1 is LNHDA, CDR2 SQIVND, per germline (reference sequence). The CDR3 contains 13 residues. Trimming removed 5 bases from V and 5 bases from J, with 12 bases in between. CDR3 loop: CASSQGSRETQYF. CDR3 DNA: TGTGCCAGTAGTCAGGGCAGCAGGGAGACCCAGTACTTC.

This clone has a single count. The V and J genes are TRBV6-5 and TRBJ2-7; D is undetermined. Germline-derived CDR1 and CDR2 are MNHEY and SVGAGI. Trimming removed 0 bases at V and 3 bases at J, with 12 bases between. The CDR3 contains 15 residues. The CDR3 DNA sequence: TGTGCCAGCAGTTACTCGTTGGCAGAAATCTACGAGCAGTACTTC. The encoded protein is CASSYSLAEIYEQYF.

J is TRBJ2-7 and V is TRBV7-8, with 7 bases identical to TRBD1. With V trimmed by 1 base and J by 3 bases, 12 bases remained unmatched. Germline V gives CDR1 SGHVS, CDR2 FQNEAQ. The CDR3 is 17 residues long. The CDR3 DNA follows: TGTGCCAGCAGCTTAGGACTAATCTTGGGACAGTACTACGAGCAGTACTTC. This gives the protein CASSLGLILGQYYEQYF. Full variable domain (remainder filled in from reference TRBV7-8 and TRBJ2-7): GAGVSQSPRYKVAKRGQDVALRCDPISGHVSLFWYQQALGQGPEFLTYFQNEAQLDKSGLPSDRFFAERPEGSVSTLKIQRTQQEDSAVYLCASSLGLILGQYYEQYFGPGTRLTVT.

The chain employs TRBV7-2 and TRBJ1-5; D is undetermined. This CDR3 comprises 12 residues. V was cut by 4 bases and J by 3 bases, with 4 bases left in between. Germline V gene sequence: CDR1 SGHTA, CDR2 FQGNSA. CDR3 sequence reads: CASSSFNQPQHF. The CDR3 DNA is TGTGCCAGCAGCTCATTCAATCAGCCCCAGCATTTT.

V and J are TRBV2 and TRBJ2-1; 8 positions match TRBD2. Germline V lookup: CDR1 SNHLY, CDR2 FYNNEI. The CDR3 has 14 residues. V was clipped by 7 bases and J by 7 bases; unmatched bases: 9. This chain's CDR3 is CASTSAGVKNEQFF. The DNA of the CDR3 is TGTGCCAGCACCTCAGCGGGAGTGAAAAATGAGCAGTTCTTC.

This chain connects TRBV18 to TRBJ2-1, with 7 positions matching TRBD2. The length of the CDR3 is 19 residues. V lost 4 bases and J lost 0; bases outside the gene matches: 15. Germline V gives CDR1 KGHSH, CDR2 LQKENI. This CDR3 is CASSLTAGLVRSSYNEQFF. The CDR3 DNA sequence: TGTGCCAGCTCACTGACGGCTGGACTAGTCCGGAGCTCCTACAATGAGCAGTTCTTC.

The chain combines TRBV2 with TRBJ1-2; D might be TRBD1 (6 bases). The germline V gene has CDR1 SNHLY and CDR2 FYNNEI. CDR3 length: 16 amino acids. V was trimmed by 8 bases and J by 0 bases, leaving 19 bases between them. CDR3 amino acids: CASGGGEKVSNYGYTF. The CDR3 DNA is TGTGCCAGCGGAGGGGGGGAGAAAGTTTCTAACTATGGCTACACCTTC.

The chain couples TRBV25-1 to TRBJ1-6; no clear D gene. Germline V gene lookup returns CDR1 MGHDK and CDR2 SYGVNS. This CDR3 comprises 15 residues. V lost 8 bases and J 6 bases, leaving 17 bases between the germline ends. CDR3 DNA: TGTGCCAGCCGAGAATACGGCCACGGTAATTCACCCCTCCACTTT. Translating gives CASREYGHGNSPLHF.

The CDR3, as DNA: TGTGCCAGCAGCTTGTTGGCTAGCGGGAGAATAAGGAACGAGCAGTACTTC. This codes for CASSLLASGRIRNEQYF. J is TRBJ2-7 and V is TRBV5-8; 10 bases match TRBD2. Germline trimming cut 1 base from V and 5 bases from J; bases unmatched to any gene: 12. The CDR3 is 17 residues long. CDR1 is SGHTS, CDR2 YDEGEE, per germline. Full variable domain (missing parts from reference TRBV5-8 and TRBJ2-7): EAGVTQSPTHLIKTRGQQATLRCSPISGHTSVYWYQQALGLGLQFLLWYDEGEERNRGNFPPRFSGRQFPNYSSELNVNALELEDSALYLCASSLLASGRIRNEQYFGPGTRLTVT.